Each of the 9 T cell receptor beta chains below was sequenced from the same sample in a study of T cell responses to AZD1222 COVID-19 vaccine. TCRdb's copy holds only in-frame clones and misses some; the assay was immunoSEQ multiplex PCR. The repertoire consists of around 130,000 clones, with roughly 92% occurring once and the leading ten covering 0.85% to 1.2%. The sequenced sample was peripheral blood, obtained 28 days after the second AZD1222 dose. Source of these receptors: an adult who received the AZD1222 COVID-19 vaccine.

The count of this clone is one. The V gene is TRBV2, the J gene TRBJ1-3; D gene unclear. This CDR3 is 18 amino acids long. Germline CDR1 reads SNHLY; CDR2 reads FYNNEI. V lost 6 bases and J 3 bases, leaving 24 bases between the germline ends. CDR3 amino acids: CASSVPSKIGSDGNTIYF. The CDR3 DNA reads TGTGCCAGCAGCGTCCCCTCAAAAATTGGGTCCGATGGAAACACCATATATTTT.

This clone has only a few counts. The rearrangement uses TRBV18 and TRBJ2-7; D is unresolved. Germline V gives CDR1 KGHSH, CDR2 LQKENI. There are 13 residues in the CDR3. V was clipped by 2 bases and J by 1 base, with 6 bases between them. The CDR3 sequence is CASSPAASYEQYF. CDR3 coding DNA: TGTGCCAGCTCACCAGCGGCGTCCTACGAGCAGTACTTC. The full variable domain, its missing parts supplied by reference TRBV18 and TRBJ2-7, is NAGVMQNPRHLVRRRGQEARLRCSPMKGHSHVYWYRQLPEEGLKFMVYLQKENIIDESGMPKERFSAEFPKEGPSILRIQQVVRGDSAAYFCASSPAASYEQYFGPGTRLTVT.

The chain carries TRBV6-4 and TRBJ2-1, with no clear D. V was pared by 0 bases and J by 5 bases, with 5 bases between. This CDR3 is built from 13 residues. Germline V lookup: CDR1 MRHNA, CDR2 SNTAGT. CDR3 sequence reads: CASSDSDDNEQFF. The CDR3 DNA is TGTGCCAGCAGTGACTCTGATGACAATGAGCAGTTCTTC.

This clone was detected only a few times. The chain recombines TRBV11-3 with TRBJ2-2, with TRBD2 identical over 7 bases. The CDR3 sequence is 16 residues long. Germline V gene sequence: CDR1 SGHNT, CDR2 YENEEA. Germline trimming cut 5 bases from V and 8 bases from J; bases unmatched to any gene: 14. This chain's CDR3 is CASSPRGPPGLGELFF. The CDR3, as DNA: TGTGCCAGCAGCCCAAGAGGCCCCCCGGGACTAGGGGAGCTGTTTTTT.

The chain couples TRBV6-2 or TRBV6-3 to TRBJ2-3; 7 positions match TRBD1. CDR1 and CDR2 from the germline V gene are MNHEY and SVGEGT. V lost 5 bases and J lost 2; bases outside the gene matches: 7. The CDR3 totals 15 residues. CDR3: CASSHRDRPTDTQYF. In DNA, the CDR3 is TGTGCCAGCAGTCACCGGGACAGACCCACAGATACGCAGTATTTT.

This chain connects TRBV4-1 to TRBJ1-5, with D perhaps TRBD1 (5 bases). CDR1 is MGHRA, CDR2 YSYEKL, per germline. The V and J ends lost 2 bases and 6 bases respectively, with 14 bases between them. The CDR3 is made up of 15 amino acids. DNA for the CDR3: TGCGCCAGCAGCCAACCGGGGGAAGAGAGTCAGCCCCAGCATTTT. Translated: CASSQPGEESQPQHF.

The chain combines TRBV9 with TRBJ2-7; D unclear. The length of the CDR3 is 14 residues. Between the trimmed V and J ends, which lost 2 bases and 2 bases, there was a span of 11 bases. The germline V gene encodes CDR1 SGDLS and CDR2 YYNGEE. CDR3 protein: CASSVDIFPYEQYF. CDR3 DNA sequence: TGTGCCAGCAGCGTTGACATCTTCCCCTACGAGCAGTACTTC.

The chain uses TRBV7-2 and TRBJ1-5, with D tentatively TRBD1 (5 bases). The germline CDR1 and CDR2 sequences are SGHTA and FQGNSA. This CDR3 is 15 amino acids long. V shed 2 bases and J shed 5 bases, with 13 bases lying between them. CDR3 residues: CASSLNPPGDQPQHF. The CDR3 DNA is TGTGCCAGCAGCTTAAACCCCCCGGGGGATCAGCCCCAGCATTTT.

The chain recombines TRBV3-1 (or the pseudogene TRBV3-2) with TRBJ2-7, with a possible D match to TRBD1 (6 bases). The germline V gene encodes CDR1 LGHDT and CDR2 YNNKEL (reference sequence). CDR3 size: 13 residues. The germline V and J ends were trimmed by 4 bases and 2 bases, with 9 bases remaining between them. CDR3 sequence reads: CASSRTVTYEQYF. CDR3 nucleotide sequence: TGTGCCAGCAGCCGGACAGTTACCTACGAGCAGTACTTC.